Reported below is one T cell receptor beta chain. This specimen comes from a study of blood T cell repertoires in COVID-19. Libraries were prepared by immunoSEQ multiplex PCR; TCRdb keeps only in-frame clonotypes and omits some of them. This sample has 200,000 to 300,000 clones, with around 80% found just once. This clonotype was sampled from a human donor in a cohort sampled during active COVID-19. The sample was peripheral blood.

In nucleotides, the CDR3 is TGTGCCAGCAGCGTTACCGTCAGCTCCTACAATGAGCAGTTCTTC. It translates to CASSVTVSSYNEQFF. This sequence joins TRBV9 and TRBJ2-1, with D hard to call. The CDR3 consists of 15 residues. Germline V gives CDR1 SGDLS, CDR2 YYNGEE. The V and J ends lost 2 bases and 0 bases respectively, with 9 bases between them.